Included here is one TCR beta chain sequence, with context. Clones were read by immunoSEQ multiplex PCR, and TCRdb kept only the in-frame ones, dropping some. This table holds 2 million to 2.5 million clones, roughly 91% found once. This entry is derived from a study of shared clonotypes between healthy human individuals. The wider study: A donor's plate count was three for CD4 naive and three for CD4 memory; CD8 naive had two and CD8 memory one.

Germline V lookup: CDR1 PRHDT, CDR2 FYEKMQ (reference sequence). The ends were cut back, 5 bases at V and 5 bases at J, with 23 bases in the middle. This CDR3 is 17 amino acids long. Cells designated naive CD8 were CD45RO-negative and were positively selected for CCR7, with terminally differentiated effector memory CD45RA+ cells excluded. Nashville, Tennessee was home to all donors, who were Caucasian adults. Sequencing used naive CD8+ T cells from PBMCs. The TCR was taken from a young man in good health. Some clones in this sample may be carry-over from other donors' samples. V is TRBV13 and J is TRBJ2-3; tentatively, D is TRBD2 (5 bases). CDR3 in amino acids: CASSPISLRENGDTQYF. CDR3 bases: TGTGCCAGCAGCCCCATCAGTCTACGGGAAAACGGAGATACGCAGTATTTT.